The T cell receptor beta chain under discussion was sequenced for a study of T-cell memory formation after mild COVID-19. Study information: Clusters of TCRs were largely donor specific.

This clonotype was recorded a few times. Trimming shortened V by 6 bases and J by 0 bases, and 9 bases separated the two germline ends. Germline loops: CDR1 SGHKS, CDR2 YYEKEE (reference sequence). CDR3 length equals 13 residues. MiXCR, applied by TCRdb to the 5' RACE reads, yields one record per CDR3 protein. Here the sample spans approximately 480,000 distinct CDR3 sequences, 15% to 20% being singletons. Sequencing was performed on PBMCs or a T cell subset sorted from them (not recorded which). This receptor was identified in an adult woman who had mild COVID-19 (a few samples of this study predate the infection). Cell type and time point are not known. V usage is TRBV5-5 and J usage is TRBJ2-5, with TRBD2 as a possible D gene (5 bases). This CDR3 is CASNEGHQETQYF. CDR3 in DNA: TGTGCCAGCAACGAGGGTCACCAAGAGACCCAGTACTTC.